The 5 T cell receptor beta chains below all came from one sample that was sequenced in a study of T cells in Graves' hyperthyroidism and ophthalmopathy. There were TCR beta CDR3 regions amplified from RNA transcripts. The HTBI primer set served for first-round RT-PCR of the TCR CDR3. TCRdb re-analysed the multiplex PCR reads in MiXCR, keeping a single row per CDR3 protein. The sample carries roughly 500,000 distinct CDR3 sequences, around 46% recorded once. What was sequenced was peripheral blood or thyroid tissue (not recorded which). The receptors stem from an adult woman with Graves' disease, either hyperthyroidism or ophthalmopathy (not recorded which).

In the case of this clonotype: No DNA is shown, since the ends of the CDR3 on it are uncertain; the CDR3 is the one TCRdb lists. The CDR3 is CSVDFGRGTEASF. J is TRBJ1-1 and V is TRBV29-1. Germline V gene data show CDR1 as SQVTM and CDR2 as ANQGSEA. The CDR3 has 13 amino acids, counting both end residues.

Note on this clonotype: Lacking the conserved final phenylalanine or tryptophan, this CDR3 likely reflects a read error. The rearrangement uses TRBV9 and TRBJ1-1, with 9 bases that match TRBD1. Germline V gives CDR1 SGDLS, CDR2 YYNGEE. CDR3 length: 16 amino acids. The CDR3 protein is CASSVDTGGTNTEAFL. CDR3 DNA: TGTGCCAGCAGCGTAGACACAGGGGGCACGAACACCGAAGCTTTCCTT.

This clonotype was observed at least ten times. This rearrangement joins TRBV10-3 to TRBJ1-1, with TRBD1 identical over 9 bases. Trimming took 9 bases from V and 5 from J; bases not matched to a gene: 7. Germline CDR1 ENHRY, CDR2 SYGVKD. The CDR3 runs to 13 residues. CDR3 nucleotide sequence: TGTGCCATTCTTCAGGACAGGGGAACTGAAGCTTTCTTT. As protein: CAILQDRGTEAFF.

Regarding this clonotype: Its ends do not fully match the called genes, so a read error is possible. The chain uses TRBV7-8 and TRBJ2-7, with a weak D call TRBD2 (5 bases). The CDR3 contains 13 residues. Germline CDR1 is SGHVS and CDR2 is FQNEAQ. The CDR3 coding sequence is TGTGCCAGTAGCTGGGTGGGGAGCCACGAGCAGTACTTC. This encodes CASSWVGSHEQYF.

This clonotype occurred many times. The V call is TRBV5-5, the J call TRBJ1-2; 10 bases line up with TRBD1. J lost 7 bases, V lost 2 bases, and 8 bases had no gene match. The CDR3 sequence is 15 residues long. CDR1 SGHKS and CDR2 YYEKEE come from the germline V gene (reference sequence). The CDR3 DNA reads as TGTGCCAGCAGCTTTGGACAGGGGGTAGTTGGTGGCTACACCTTC. As protein: CASSFGQGVVGGYTF.